The 13 T cell receptor beta chains listed next were all sequenced from one sample in a study of T cell repertoires in cytomegalovirus infection. TCRdb re-called the reads with MiXCR, one entry per CDR3 protein. The data hold around 540,000 distinct CDR3 sequences, with around 30% observed a single time. Their cognate antigens are unknown. The sequencing here drew on cultured PBMCs, taken from culture after CMV antigen stimulation. Receptors were obtained from a human donor in good health (CMV status not recorded). Some clones in this sample may be carry-over from other donors' samples.

A few counts support this clonotype. This chain joins TRBV19 and TRBJ2-7; D is possibly TRBD2 (6 bases). This CDR3 has 15 amino acids. V shed 2 bases and J shed 4 bases, with 15 bases lying between them. Germline V gives CDR1 LNHDA, CDR2 SQIVND (reference sequence). The CDR3 DNA reads as TGTGCCAGTAGTATACGAGGCGGGATTGGGTACGAGCAGTACTTC. Translated, it gives CASSIRGGIGYEQYF. The entire variable domain, with the rest obtained from reference TRBV19 and TRBJ2-7, is as follows: DGGITQSPKYLFRKEGQNVTLSCEQNLNHDAMYWYRQDPGQGLRLIYYSQIVNDFQKGDIAEGYSVSREKKESFPLTVTSAQKNPTAFYLCASSIRGGIGYEQYFGPGTRLTVT.

The sample holds a few counts of this clonotype. The chain uses TRBV7-2 and TRBJ2-1; TRBD2 might be the D (6 bases). Germline V CDR1 and CDR2: SGHTA, FQGNSA. This CDR3 contains 15 residues. Trimming took off 5 bases at V and 9 bases at J, with 20 bases between the two ends. The CDR3 is CASSLKGGAHTEQFF. The CDR3 coding sequence is TGTGCCAGCAGCCTAAAGGGCGGGGCCCACACTGAGCAGTTCTTC.

Remarks on this clonotype: The junction shows a germline mismatch at one end, possibly a read error. The chain combines TRBV12-3 or TRBV12-4 with TRBJ2-2; TRBD2 matches 9 bases. This CDR3 comprises 15 residues. Here the CDR3 reads CPSSFSGRRTGELFF. DNA of the CDR3: TGTCCCAGCAGTTTCAGCGGGAGGCGCACCGGGGAGCTGTTTTTT.

The V and J genes are TRBV6-8 and TRBJ1-3; D not resolved. V was cut by 0 bases and J by 0 bases, with 6 bases left in between. Germline V gene lookup returns CDR1 MNHGY and CDR2 SAAAGT. CDR3 length: 15 residues. The CDR3 DNA reads TGTGCCAGCAGTTACTCGGAGGACTCTGGAAACACCATATATTTT. Translated: CASSYSEDSGNTIYF.

As for this clonotype: The CDR3 ends on some other residue instead of the conserved phenylalanine or tryptophan, so this is likely a read error. V gene TRBV28 combines with J gene TRBJ2-7, with 10 bases that match TRBD1. V dropped 7 bases and J dropped 1; count of bases not matched to a gene: 7. Germline assignment: CDR1 MDHEN and CDR2 SYDVKM. The CDR3 length is 15 residues. The CDR3 DNA reads as TGTGCCAGCACGCCGGGGACAGGGGCTTCCTACGAGCAGTACTTA. Its protein is CASTPGTGASYEQYL.

The chain employs TRBV6-2 or TRBV6-3 and TRBJ2-2, with TRBD1 matching 8 bases. Trimming at V came to 2 bases and at J to 4 bases, leaving 6 bases not matched to a gene. The CDR3 is made up of 16 amino acids. CDR1 MNHEY and CDR2 SVGEGT come from the germline V gene. CDR3 in DNA: TGTGCCAGCAGTTACCTTGGACAGGGATTCACCGGGGAGCTGTTTTTT. It codes for CASSYLGQGFTGELFF.

J is TRBJ2-5 and V is TRBV19; a weak D match, TRBD1 (6 bases). The CDR3 is 13 amino acids. The V gene lost 6 bases and the J gene lost 5 bases, with 13 bases spanning the gap. Germline V gene sequence: CDR1 LNHDA, CDR2 SQIVND (reference sequence). The CDR3 coding sequence is TGTGCCAGTAGCTCTGGACAGTCGGAGACCCAGTACTTC. It specifies CASSSGQSETQYF.

This chain links TRBV19 with TRBJ2-5; TRBD2 is a possible D gene (6 bases). Germline V CDR1 and CDR2: LNHDA, SQIVND (reference sequence). V lost 6 bases, J lost 5 bases, and 19 bases lay in between. This CDR3 has 15 amino acids. CDR3: CASSPRGFEMETQYF. CDR3 bases: TGTGCCAGTAGCCCCCGGGGGTTTGAGATGGAGACCCAGTACTTC.

The rearrangement uses TRBV11-2 and TRBJ2-5; 10 bases fit TRBD2. The junction had 10 bases not matched to a gene; V was cut back by 1 base and J by 5 bases. This CDR3 comprises 17 residues. Germline V lookup: CDR1 SGHAT, CDR2 FQNNGV. The DNA of the CDR3 is TGTGCCAGCAGCTTAGGTAAAGGGACTAGCGAAATGGAGACCCAGTACTTC. As protein: CASSLGKGTSEMETQYF.

This clonotype was counted only a few times. The V and J genes are TRBV6-2 or TRBV6-3 and TRBJ2-1; 9 positions agree with TRBD2. CDR3 length: 15 amino acids. In germline, CDR1 is MNHEY, CDR2 SVGEGT. V lost 7 bases to trimming and J lost 9 bases; unmatched junction nucleotides: 13. CDR3 amino acids: CASNRASGRRFEQFF. CDR3 bases: TGTGCCAGCAACCGAGCGAGCGGGAGGAGATTTGAGCAGTTCTTC.

V gene TRBV7-2 combines with J gene TRBJ2-7; 9 bases map to TRBD2. With V trimmed by 0 bases and J by 5 bases, 5 bases remained unmatched. Germline V CDR1 and CDR2: SGHTA, FQGNSA. This CDR3 contains 15 residues. CDR3 amino acids: CASSLASGRRDEQYF. The CDR3 nucleotides are TGTGCCAGCAGCTTAGCTAGCGGGAGAAGGGACGAGCAGTACTTC.

This clonotype was detected a few times. The chain couples TRBV12-3 or TRBV12-4 to TRBJ2-1, with D hard to call. The CDR3 covers 15 residues. The V end lost 4 bases, the J end lost 1 base, and 11 bases lay between the germline ends. In nucleotides, the CDR3 is TGTGCCAGCAGTTGGGATGATCCGTCCTACAATGAGCAGTTCTTC. Its protein product is CASSWDDPSYNEQFF.

This clonotype was counted a single time. The chain is built from TRBV6-6 and TRBJ2-1; TRBD2 agrees at 14 bases. Germline V CDR1 and CDR2: MNHNY, SVGAGI (reference sequence). CDR3 length: 18 amino acids. V shed 0 bases, J shed 8 bases, and the junction held 9 bases outside the gene matches. CDR3 in amino acids: CASSYSPGLAGAIHEQFF. CDR3 coding DNA: TGTGCCAGCAGTTACTCACCGGGACTAGCGGGAGCAATCCATGAGCAGTTCTTC.